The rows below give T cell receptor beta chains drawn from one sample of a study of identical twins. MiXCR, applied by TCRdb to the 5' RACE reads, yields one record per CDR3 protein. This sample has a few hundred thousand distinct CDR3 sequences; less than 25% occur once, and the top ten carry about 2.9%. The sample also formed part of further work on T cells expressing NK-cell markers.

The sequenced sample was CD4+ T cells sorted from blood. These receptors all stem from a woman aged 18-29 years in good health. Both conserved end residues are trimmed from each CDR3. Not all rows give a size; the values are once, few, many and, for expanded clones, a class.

cdr3_aa: SVEGKLWTEAF
clone_size: few
v_call: TRBV29-1
j_call: TRBJ1-1

cdr3_aa: ASSGGSGPYNEQF
clone_size: few
v_call: TRBV9
j_call: TRBJ2-1

cdr3_aa: SVDSQGNYGYT
clone_size: few
v_call: TRBV20-1
j_call: TRBJ1-2

cdr3_aa: ASSGTGYRAF
clone_size: NA
v_call: TRBV25-1
j_call: TRBJ1-1

cdr3_aa: ASTQTGGNYGYT
clone_size: few
v_call: TRBV25-1
j_call: TRBJ1-2

cdr3_aa: ASSTNGLAGVETQY
clone_size: NA
v_call: TRBV9
j_call: TRBJ2-5

cdr3_aa: SAPSGAGGDTQY
clone_size: NA
v_call: TRBV20-1
j_call: TRBJ2-3

cdr3_aa: SAGPPGQRNYEQY
clone_size: few
v_call: TRBV20-1
j_call: TRBJ2-7

cdr3_aa: ASSISSGGYNEQF
clone_size: few
v_call: TRBV5-1
j_call: TRBJ2-1

cdr3_aa: ASSPTLGGANVLT
clone_size: NA
v_call: TRBV7-9
j_call: TRBJ2-6

cdr3_aa: AISPAGGVGSYNEQF
clone_size: few
v_call: TRBV10-3
j_call: TRBJ2-1

cdr3_aa: ASSLLSQGNTYEQY
clone_size: NA
v_call: TRBV3-1
j_call: TRBJ2-7

cdr3_aa: ASSLRTSGSRWEQY
clone_size: few
v_call: TRBV5-6
j_call: TRBJ2-7

cdr3_aa: ASSKPGTDEQF
clone_size: NA
v_call: TRBV21-1
j_call: TRBJ2-1

cdr3_aa: SATSTNEKLF
clone_size: few
v_call: TRBV20-1
j_call: TRBJ1-4

cdr3_aa: ASSLQRAPGYEQY
clone_size: NA
v_call: TRBV7-2
j_call: TRBJ2-7

cdr3_aa: ASSGTGTHPSGANVLT
clone_size: NA
v_call: TRBV12-3/TRBV12-4
j_call: TRBJ2-6

cdr3_aa: ASSVNREAF
clone_size: few
v_call: TRBV25-1
j_call: TRBJ1-1

cdr3_aa: ASSRQAGPEAF
clone_size: many
v_call: TRBV3-1
j_call: TRBJ1-1

cdr3_aa: ASSFNLAATNEKLF
clone_size: NA
v_call: TRBV5-1
j_call: TRBJ1-4

cdr3_aa: ASSSFPVVNTEAF
clone_size: NA
v_call: TRBV5-6
j_call: TRBJ1-1

cdr3_aa: ASSQDWGRGYQPQH
clone_size: NA
v_call: TRBV4-3
j_call: TRBJ1-5

cdr3_aa: SAPGTTISYNEQF
clone_size: few
v_call: TRBV20-1
j_call: TRBJ2-1

cdr3_aa: ASRTTQTNTEAF
clone_size: few
v_call: TRBV6-1
j_call: TRBJ1-1

cdr3_aa: SAISQGNTEAF
clone_size: many
v_call: TRBV20-1
j_call: TRBJ1-1

cdr3_aa: ASSSHGDTQY
clone_size: few
v_call: TRBV2
j_call: TRBJ2-3

cdr3_aa: ASSFRGVQTQY
clone_size: NA
v_call: TRBV27
j_call: TRBJ2-5

cdr3_aa: ASSRNSPLH
clone_size: few
v_call: TRBV3-1
j_call: TRBJ1-6

cdr3_aa: ATSRDRGQDVNGYT
clone_size: few
v_call: TRBV15
j_call: TRBJ1-2

cdr3_aa: ASGKGGTNTEAF
clone_size: few
v_call: TRBV6-1
j_call: TRBJ1-1

cdr3_aa: ASSRDVEETQY
clone_size: many
v_call: TRBV7-9
j_call: TRBJ2-5

cdr3_aa: ASSLGWADEQF
clone_size: few
v_call: TRBV7-9
j_call: TRBJ2-1

cdr3_aa: ASSTLLAGAPSRYNEQF
clone_size: NA
v_call: TRBV5-1
j_call: TRBJ2-1

cdr3_aa: ASSFGTQPQH
clone_size: few
v_call: TRBV12-3/TRBV12-4
j_call: TRBJ1-5

cdr3_aa: ASSQDRSGTPF
clone_size: NA
v_call: TRBV14
j_call: TRBJ2-1

cdr3_aa: SARVPLAGGPTDTQY
clone_size: NA
v_call: TRBV20-1
j_call: TRBJ2-3

cdr3_aa: ASSLYSGRSGELF
clone_size: NA
v_call: TRBV5-1
j_call: TRBJ2-2

cdr3_aa: ASSFDPSKNIQY
clone_size: NA
v_call: TRBV7-9
j_call: TRBJ2-4

cdr3_aa: ASSEEMGVNEKLF
clone_size: NA
v_call: TRBV2
j_call: TRBJ1-4

cdr3_aa: ATSERGLSTDTQY
clone_size: NA
v_call: TRBV24-1
j_call: TRBJ2-3

cdr3_aa: SAIRADTGELF
clone_size: NA
v_call: TRBV20-1
j_call: TRBJ2-2

cdr3_aa: ASSPGTAEARYT
clone_size: NA
v_call: TRBV18
j_call: TRBJ1-2